Listed below are T cell receptor beta chains from one sample, sequenced in a study of T cell responses to AZD1222 COVID-19 vaccine. Method: immunoSEQ multiplex PCR; TCRdb's copy keeps in-frame clones and lacks some. The table has nearly 200,000 clones, approximately 93% seen once. Sequencing was performed on peripheral blood, taken 28 days after the second AZD1222 dose. The receptor source for this set is an adult who received the AZD1222 COVID-19 vaccine. CDR3s include the opening cysteine and the closing phenylalanine or tryptophan. D genes are given only for firm matches. Not every row has a clone size; where given, it reads once, few, many or a size class.

TRBJ2-2,.,TRBV28,TRBD1,CASRPGGRYTGELFF,TGTGCCAGCAGGCCAGGGGGTAGGTACACCGGGGAGCTGTTTTTT
TRBJ2-3,.,TRBV25-1,TRBD2,CASSGTGTSGAGTQYF,TGTGCCAGCAGTGGCACAGGGACTAGCGGTGCAGGGACGCAGTATTTT
TRBJ1-1,.,TRBV4-1,.,CASSQAVITEAFF,TGCGCCAGCAGCCAAGCGGTGATCACTGAAGCTTTCTTT
TRBJ1-1,.,TRBV6-5,.,CASSYSIRFVTEAFF,TGTGCCAGCAGTTACTCGATAAGGTTCGTCACTGAAGCTTTCTTT
TRBJ1-2,.,TRBV7-2,.,CASSPSPSTYGYTF,TGTGCCAGCAGCCCCTCCCCCAGCACCTATGGCTACACCTTC
TRBJ1-1,.,TRBV7-9,TRBD1,CASRTTGQAGLDEAFF,TGTGCCAGCAGGACTACCGGACAGGCTGGACTCGATGAAGCTTTCTTT
TRBJ1-6,.,TRBV11-1,.,CASSLGGSPLHF,TGTGCCAGCAGCTTAGGCGGATCACCCCTCCACTTT
TRBJ1-5,.,TRBV7-2,.,CASSLDSGNNQPQHF,TGTGCCAGCAGCTTAGACTCAGGGAACAATCAGCCCCAGCATTTT
TRBJ2-4,.,TRBV7-2,TRBD2,CASSLGSGGAENIQYF,TGTGCCAGCAGCTTGGGTAGCGGGGGGGCGGAAAACATTCAGTACTTC
TRBJ1-1,.,TRBV29-1,.,CSVEGGSRGTEAFF,TGCAGCGTTGAAGGGGGCAGCCGGGGGACTGAAGCTTTCTTT
TRBJ2-4,.,TRBV6-1,.,CASSEPSVAKNIQYF,TGTGCCAGCAGTGAACCGAGTGTAGCCAAAAACATTCAGTACTTC
TRBJ2-4,.,TRBV30,.,CAWLGPPGNIQYF,TGTGCCTGGCTGGGGCCCCCCGGGAACATTCAGTACTTC
TRBJ1-2,.,TRBV6-5,.,CATSLTGPYGYTF,TGTGCCACGAGTTTGACAGGCCCGTATGGCTACACCTTC
TRBJ1-4,.,TRBV14,TRBD1,CASSQPRDRYSGTNEKLFF,TGTGCCAGCAGCCAGCCCCGGGACAGGTACTCGGGAACTAATGAAAAACTGTTTTTT
TRBJ1-6,once,TRBV5-1,TRBD1,CASSSGTEHSPLHF,TGCGCCAGCAGCTCGGGGACAGAGCATTCACCCCTCCACTTT
TRBJ2-7,.,TRBV7-9,.,CASSLSGAYEQYF,TGTGCCAGCAGCTTATCCGGGGCCTACGAGCAGTACTTC
TRBJ1-1,.,TRBV29-1,.,CSVGDGVGTEAFF,TGCAGCGTTGGTGACGGGGTCGGGACTGAAGCTTTCTTT
TRBJ1-6,.,TRBV29-1,.,CTLEQLNSPLHF,TGCACCCTGGAGCAGCTAAATTCACCCCTCCACTTT
TRBJ1-2,.,TRBV30,.,CAWSVGLPPHGYTF,TGTGCCTGGAGTGTAGGTCTTCCGCCCCATGGCTACACCTTC
TRBJ1-1,.,TRBV20-1,TRBD1,CSASDRATEAFF,TGCAGTGCTAGTGACAGGGCCACTGAAGCTTTCTTT
TRBJ2-3,.,TRBV9,.,CASSVEGFKPTDTQYF,TGTGCCAGCAGCGTAGAAGGGTTTAAACCCACAGATACGCAGTATTTT
TRBJ2-5,once,TRBV7-2,TRBD2,CASSLAGRETQYF,TGTGCCAGCAGTTTAGCGGGTAGAGAGACCCAGTACTTC
TRBJ2-7,.,TRBV20-1,TRBD2,CSASKLAGAVKAYEQYF,TGCAGTGCTAGTAAACTAGCGGGGGCCGTGAAAGCCTACGAGCAGTACTTC